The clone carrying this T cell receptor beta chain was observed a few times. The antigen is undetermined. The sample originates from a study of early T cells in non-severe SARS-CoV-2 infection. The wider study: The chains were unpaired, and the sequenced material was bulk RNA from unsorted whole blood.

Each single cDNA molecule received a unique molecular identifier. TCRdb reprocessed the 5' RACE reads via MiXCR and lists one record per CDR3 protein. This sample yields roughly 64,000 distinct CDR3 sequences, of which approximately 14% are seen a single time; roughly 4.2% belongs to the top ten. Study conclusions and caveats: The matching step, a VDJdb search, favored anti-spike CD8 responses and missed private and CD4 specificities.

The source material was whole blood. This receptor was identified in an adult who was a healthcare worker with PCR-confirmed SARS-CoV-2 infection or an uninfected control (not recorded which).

In nucleotides, the CDR3 is TGCGCCAGCAGCATTACAGGGGCCTACGAGCAGTACTTC. Residues: CASSITGAYEQYF. The chain couples TRBV5-1 to TRBJ2-7, with 7 bases fitting TRBD1. The J segment lost 2 bases and the V segment lost 4 bases, leaving 3 bases of the junction unmatched. CDR3 length equals 13 residues. Looked up from germline, CDR1 is SGHRS and CDR2 is YFSETQ.